This T cell receptor beta chain derives from a study of T-cell memory formation after mild COVID-19. Study background: Largely donor-specific TCR clusters were found. General observations from the study: Pre-infection memory showed some responding clones, and this suggested that cross-reactive memory joined. Clones which contracted sat mainly in CM and EM if CD4+, and in EMRA if CD8+.

Note on this clonotype: Its antigen is unknown.

Constant-segment-primed 5'RACE gave TCR alpha and TCR beta cDNA libraries with sample barcodes and UMIs. Each CDR3 protein is one row after TCRdb ran MiXCR on the 5' RACE reads. The sample carries around 200,000 distinct CDR3 sequences, roughly a fifth recorded once. CDR1 and CDR2 from the germline V gene are DFQATT and SNEGSKA (reference sequence). This CDR3 has 12 residues. V gave up 5 bases and J gave up 4 bases, with 12 bases separating them. Sequences were obtained from PBMCs or a T cell subset sorted from them (not recorded which). The TCR originated in an adult woman who had mild COVID-19 (a few samples of this study predate the infection). Cell type and time point are not known. The V call is TRBV20-1, the J call TRBJ2-7, with no clear D. As DNA, the CDR3 is TGCAGTGCTCCGGTCCTAGGGTACGAGCAGTACTTC. Translation gives CSAPVLGYEQYF.